Described below is a single T cell receptor beta chain sequence and its context. The antigen it recognizes is unknown. Within one base of it there is no much larger clone, and no base qualities were kept. Donors were 30 to 45 systemically healthy Caucasian individuals from Russia aged roughly 6 to 95 years. Approximately 9 milliliters of peripheral blood were collected from each donor into EDTA-treated Vacutainer tubes. Ficoll-Paque density-gradient centrifugation was used to isolate PBMCs, with at least 7 million per sample. Trizol reagent was used to extract total RNA from the PBMCs, yielding at least 5.5 micrograms per sample. Naive CD45RAhigh/CD27high T cell percentages were measured by flow cytometry on a PBMC aliquot from every donor. The sample belongs to a study of blood T cells in healthy people across ages (dated by TCRdb to about 2015). Study-wide context: In model experiments, roughly one uniquely barcoded TCR beta cDNA molecule per two T cells was captured by template switching. Donors of different ages were randomly distributed across sequencing lanes to avoid experimental bias. For two donors (one aged 18 to 29 and one aged 80 or older), the study analyzed two additional independent replicas of 1 million unique cDNA reads from the same blood draw. The donors were divided into four age groups: young (average approximately 17 years), middle-aged (around 37), aged (approximately 62) and long-lived (roughly 82). The study measured age-related changes in TCR beta repertoire diversity using deep sequencing normalized with unique cDNA molecular identifiers. What the work shows at the level of the full study, not this receptor alone: A strong correlation was found between observed TCR beta diversity and the percentage of naive T cells measured by flow cytometry. Because donor CMV infection status was unknown, age-related changes in expanded clonotypes were potentially confounded. Conclusive comparison of naive and antigen-experienced compartments was prevented by the profiling of bulk unsorted PBMCs. Total diversity estimates from one million sequenced T cells were considered lower bounds and underestimates. The long-lived group showed more naive CD4+ T cells, fewer expanded clones and increased TCR diversity than the aged group, suggesting age selection. As age increased, observed TCR beta diversity per million T cells dropped in a roughly linear way, and a significant reduction was already evident by age 40.

Library preparation employed 5' RACE. Sequencing relied on an Illumina HiSeq 2500. A second PCR of roughly 6 to 12 cycles was performed with a sample-barcoded 5' primer and a J-beta primer mix. A template-switch 5' adaptor carrying 12 random nucleotides introduced a unique molecular identifier onto each TCR beta cDNA molecule. At least 2.5 million CDR3-containing paired-end reads were obtained from each sample. All of the RNA was converted into first-strand cDNA using the Mint cDNA synthesis kit, with a TRBC-specific oligonucleotide serving as the primer. Following uracil-DNA glycosylase treatment, all cDNA underwent a first 18-cycle PCR with the universal primers M1SS and BC2_uni_R. For the original study's pipeline: Normalization of each sample was performed by random selection of 1 million high-quality reads, each carrying a distinct molecular identifier. Instead of being binned into consensus sequences, reads with shared molecular identifiers were discarded. MiTCR, with a Q25 quality threshold and the strictest error-elimination algorithm, was used for CDR3 identification, clonotype clustering and error correction. A nonparametric unseen species model using Euler transformation provided a lower-bound estimate of total TCR beta diversity. In-frame beta chains were kept once TCRdb had trimmed the public reads at Q25 with fastp and called clones with MiXCR. Rows merge per CDR3 protein into single entries with the most common DNA and genes. TCRdb, not the authors, supplied the V and J calls. The sample profile shows some 900,000 distinct CDR3 sequences; about 48% of them were found once. The leading ten clones occupy 13% of the sample.

The V end gives up 1 base and the J end 2 bases, leaving 3 bases in the junction not matched to a gene. CDR1 LGHDT and CDR2 YNNKEL are derived from the germline V gene (reference sequence). The CDR3 holds 15 amino acids from the cysteine to the phenylalanine. The read is trimmed to its CDR3 DNA, 45 bases read in frame from base 1. The receptor was isolated from a man aged 25 to 40 in good health. The chain joins TRBV3-1 to TRBJ2-7; 9 of the junction bases match TRBD2. The sample taken for sequencing was blood. The CDR3 sequence is CASSQGGGAAYEQYF. In nucleotides, the sequence is TGTGCCAGCAGCCAAGGCGGGGGGGCTGCCTACGAGCAGTACTTC.